The rows below give T cell receptor beta chains drawn from one sample of a study of cytomegalovirus exposure and HLA in healthy donors. TCRdb's copy holds only in-frame clones and misses some; the assay was immunoSEQ multiplex PCR. The table lists around 50,000 clones, about 70% of them singletons. The specimen sequenced was PBMCs. These receptors were collected from a woman aged 45-60 years in good health and CMV-seropositive. CDR3s leave out the opening cysteine and the closing phenylalanine or tryptophan. Fields, in order: V gene, D gene, CDR3 protein. A D gene is named only where the DNA matches it firmly.

v_call: TRBV5-1; d_call: NA; cdr3_aa: ASSRKGVYEQF
v_call: TRBV29-1; d_call: TRBD2; cdr3_aa: SVTAGVYEQY
v_call: TRBV7-8; d_call: NA; cdr3_aa: ASSSPPTGTEGRELF
v_call: TRBV7-6; d_call: TRBD1; cdr3_aa: ASSPTGARNQPQH
v_call: TRBV2; d_call: TRBD1; cdr3_aa: ASSRRQGKGQPQH
v_call: TRBV5-1; d_call: NA; cdr3_aa: ASSFQGGYNEKLF
v_call: TRBV2; d_call: NA; cdr3_aa: AASGTTIYNEQF
v_call: TRBV20-1; d_call: NA; cdr3_aa: SAGSETQY
v_call: TRBV19; d_call: TRBD2; cdr3_aa: ASSTSGVSYNEQF
v_call: TRBV6-5; d_call: NA; cdr3_aa: ASRRSSLGAPLH
v_call: TRBV11-3; d_call: NA; cdr3_aa: ASSHKSGDTAKEQY
v_call: TRBV4-1; d_call: NA; cdr3_aa: ASSQDGMVVSLTLDTEAF
v_call: TRBV6-5; d_call: TRBD2; cdr3_aa: ASSSGGNSYEQY
v_call: TRBV19; d_call: TRBD1; cdr3_aa: ASSPRDRELYGYT
v_call: TRBV2; d_call: NA; cdr3_aa: ATKNTEAF
v_call: TRBV4-1; d_call: NA; cdr3_aa: ASSQENREGSPLH